This record covers a single T cell receptor beta chain. A read error is possible here, since a much larger clone lies one base away. TCRdb re-called the PCR reads with MiXCR, one entry per CDR3 protein. The table includes 97,000 or so distinct CDR3 sequences, about 35% detected once. Germline CDR1 reads SGHRS; CDR2 reads YFSETQ. After removal of 1 base from V and 3 bases from J, the junction contained 3 bases not matched to a gene. This CDR3 has 15 residues. The sample is drawn from a study of molecular identifiers for immune sequencing clone quantification. The sequence was obtained from a human donor in good health. Some libraries in this study had Jurkat cell RNA spiked in. This chain connects TRBV5-1 to TRBJ2-3; 9 bases map to TRBD2. The material sequenced was naive CD8+ T cells from blood, with Jurkat cell RNA spiked in. Indicated subset: FACS-sorted CD8+CD4-CCR7+CD45RA+ naive T cells. CDR3 protein: CASSLSTSGTDTQYF. Written as DNA, the CDR3 is TGCGCCAGCAGCTTGTCTACTAGCGGGACAGATACGCAGTATTTT.